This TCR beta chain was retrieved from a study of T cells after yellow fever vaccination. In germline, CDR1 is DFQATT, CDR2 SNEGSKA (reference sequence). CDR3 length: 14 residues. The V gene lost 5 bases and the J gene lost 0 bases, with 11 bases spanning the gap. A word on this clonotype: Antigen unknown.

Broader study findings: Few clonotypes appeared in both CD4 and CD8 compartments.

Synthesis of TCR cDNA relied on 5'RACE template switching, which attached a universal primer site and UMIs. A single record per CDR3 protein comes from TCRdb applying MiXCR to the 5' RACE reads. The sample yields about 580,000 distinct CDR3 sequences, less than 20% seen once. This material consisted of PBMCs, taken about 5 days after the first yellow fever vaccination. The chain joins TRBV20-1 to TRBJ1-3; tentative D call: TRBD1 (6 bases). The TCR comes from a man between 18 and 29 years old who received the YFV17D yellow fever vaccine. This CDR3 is CSAYRTASGNTIYF. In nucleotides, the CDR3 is TGCAGTGCTTATCGGACAGCCTCTGGAAACACCATATATTTT.